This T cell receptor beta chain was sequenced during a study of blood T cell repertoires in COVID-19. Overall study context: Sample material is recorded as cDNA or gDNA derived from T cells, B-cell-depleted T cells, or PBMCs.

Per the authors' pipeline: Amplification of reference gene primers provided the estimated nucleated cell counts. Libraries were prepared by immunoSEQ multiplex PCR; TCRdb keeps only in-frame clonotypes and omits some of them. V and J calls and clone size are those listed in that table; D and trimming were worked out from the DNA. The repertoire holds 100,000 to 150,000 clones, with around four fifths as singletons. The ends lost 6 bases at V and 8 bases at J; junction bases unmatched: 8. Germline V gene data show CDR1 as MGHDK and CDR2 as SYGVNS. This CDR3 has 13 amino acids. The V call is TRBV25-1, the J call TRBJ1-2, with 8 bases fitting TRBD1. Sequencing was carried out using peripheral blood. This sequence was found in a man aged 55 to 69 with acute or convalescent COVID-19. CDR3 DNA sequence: TGTGCCAGCAGAGGGACAGGCGATATAGGCTACACCTTC. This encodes CASRGTGDIGYTF.